This T cell receptor (beta chain) was identified in a study of post-analysis software for immune sequencing data. The study, taken as a whole, reports: In patients, TRBV5-6, TRBV5-1 and TRBV20-1 belonged to four or five TRBV segments found more frequently than in controls. People with multiple sclerosis had a significantly lower normalized Chao1 diversity than controls did.

Researchers reported that TCR beta cDNA libraries carried unique molecular identifiers. TCRdb processed the PCR reads anew with MiXCR; each CDR3 protein has one entry. The sample lists roughly 580,000 distinct CDR3 sequences; around 40% were seen once. Trimming removed 1 base at V and 0 bases at J, with 6 bases between. CDR3 length equals 13 residues. The germline gives CDR1 DFQATT, CDR2 SNEGSKA (reference sequence). About this clonotype itself: The antigen is not known.

This TCR came from a girl aged 5-17 years with multiple sclerosis. V usage is TRBV20-1 and J usage is TRBJ1-1; D remains ambiguous. The specimen was blood. This CDR3 reads CSARVTMNTEAFF. CDR3 nucleotide sequence: TGCAGTGCTAGAGTCACCATGAACACTGAAGCTTTCTTT.